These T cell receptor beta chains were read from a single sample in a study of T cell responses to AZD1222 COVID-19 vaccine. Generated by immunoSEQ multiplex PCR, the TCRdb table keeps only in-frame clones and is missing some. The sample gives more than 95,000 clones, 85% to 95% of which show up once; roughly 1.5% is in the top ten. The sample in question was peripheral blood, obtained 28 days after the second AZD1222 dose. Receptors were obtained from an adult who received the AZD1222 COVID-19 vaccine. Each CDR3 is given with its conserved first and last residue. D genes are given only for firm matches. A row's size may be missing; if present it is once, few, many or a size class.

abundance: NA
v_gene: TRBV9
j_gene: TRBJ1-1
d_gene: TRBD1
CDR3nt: TGTGCCAGCAGCTCCCCGCCGGGACAGGGCCCCACTGAAGCTTTCTTT
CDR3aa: CASSSPPGQGPTEAFF

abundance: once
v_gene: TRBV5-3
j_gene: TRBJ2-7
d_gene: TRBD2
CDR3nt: TGTGCCAGAAGCTTGGTAGGGACTAGCGGGAGTATGCACTACTACGAGCAGTACTTC
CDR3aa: CARSLVGTSGSMHYYEQYF

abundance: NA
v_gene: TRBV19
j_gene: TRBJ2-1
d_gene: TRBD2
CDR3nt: TGTGCCAGTAGTCCACTAGCGGGAGTGCCCTACAATGAGCAGTTCTTC
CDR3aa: CASSPLAGVPYNEQFF

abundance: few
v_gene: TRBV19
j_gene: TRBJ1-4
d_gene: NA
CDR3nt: TGTGCCAGTAGTATTGCGGGCCGCCCCCCAACTAATGAAAAACTGTTTTTT
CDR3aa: CASSIAGRPPTNEKLFF

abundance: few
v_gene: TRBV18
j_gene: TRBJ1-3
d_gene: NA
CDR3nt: TGTGCCAGCTCACCCGGGATCTTAGGAAACACCATATATTTT
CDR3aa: CASSPGILGNTIYF

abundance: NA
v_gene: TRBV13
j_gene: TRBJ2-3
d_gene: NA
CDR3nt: TGTGCCAGCAGCCCCGCCGCGCGCCATAGCACAGATACGCAGTATTTT
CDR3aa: CASSPAARHSTDTQYF

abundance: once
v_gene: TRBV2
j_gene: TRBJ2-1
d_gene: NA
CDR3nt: TGTGCCAGCAGTGAATTGGGACCCCAGGACCACAATGAGCAGTTCTTC
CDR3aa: CASSELGPQDHNEQFF

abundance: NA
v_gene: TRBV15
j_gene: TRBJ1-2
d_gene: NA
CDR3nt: TGTGCCACCAGCAGAGATCAGGGCCTTACCTATGGCTACACCTTC
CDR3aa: CATSRDQGLTYGYTF

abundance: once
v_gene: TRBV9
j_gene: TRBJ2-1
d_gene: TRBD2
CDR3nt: TGTGCCAGACGGACTAGCGGGTGGGATGAGCAGTTCTTC
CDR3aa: CARRTSGWDEQFF

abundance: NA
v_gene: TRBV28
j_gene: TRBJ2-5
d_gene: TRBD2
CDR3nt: TGTGCCAGCAATCCCGGGACTAGCGGACAAGAGACCCAGTACTTC
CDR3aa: CASNPGTSGQETQYF

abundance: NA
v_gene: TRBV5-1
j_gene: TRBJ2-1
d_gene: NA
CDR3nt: TGCGCCAGCAGCTTTAACTACAATGAGCAGTTCTTC
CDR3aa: CASSFNYNEQFF